This passage covers 30 T cell receptor beta chains from one sample sequenced in a study of T-cell memory formation after mild COVID-19. TCRdb called the 5' RACE reads again in MiXCR, with one record for every CDR3 protein. The repertoire includes hundreds of thousands of distinct CDR3 sequences, about 15% of them detected once, and about 20% sits in the top ten. Sample: PBMCs or a T cell subset sorted from them (not recorded which). The receptors were gathered from a man younger than 35 who had mild COVID-19 (a few samples of this study predate the infection). Cell type and time point are not known.

This clonotype was observed a few times. The chain employs TRBV7-8 and TRBJ1-4; D gene ambiguous. There are 13 residues in the CDR3. Trimming cost V 0 bases and J 1 base, with 0 bases left between them. Germline CDR1 SGHVS, CDR2 FQNEAQ. The chain's CDR3 is CASSLATNEKLFF. Written as DNA, the CDR3 is TGTGCCAGCAGCTTAGCAACTAATGAAAAACTGTTTTTT. The whole variable domain, remainder taken from reference TRBV7-8 and TRBJ1-4, is GAGVSQSPRYKVAKRGQDVALRCDPISGHVSLFWYQQALGQGPEFLTYFQNEAQLDKSGLPSDRFFAERPEGSVSTLKIQRTQQEDSAVYLCASSLATNEKLFFGSGTQLSVL.

This clonotype has a handful of counts. This chain connects TRBV3-1 to TRBJ2-3; 12 bases align to TRBD2. The germline gives CDR1 LGHDT, CDR2 YNNKEL (reference sequence). The CDR3 runs to 16 residues. V shed 0 bases, J shed 5 bases, and the junction held 3 bases outside the gene matches. CDR3 amino acids: CASSQERTSGEDTQYF. The CDR3 nucleotides read TGTGCCAGCAGCCAAGAAAGGACTAGCGGGGAAGATACGCAGTATTTT.

CDR3 DNA sequence: TGTGCCAGCAGCAGAACCCAGGGCTGGCCAGAGACCCAGTACTTC. Translated: CASSRTQGWPETQYF. The chain is built from TRBV27 and TRBJ2-5, with a weak D call TRBD1 (5 bases). Trimming took 6 bases from V and 4 from J, leaving 18 bases between them. Per germline, CDR1 MNHEY and CDR2 SMNVEV (reference sequence). This CDR3 contains 15 residues.

The chain uses TRBV12-3 or TRBV12-4 and TRBJ2-5, with D perhaps TRBD1 or TRBD2 (6 bases each). The CDR3 loop spans 13 amino acids. V dropped 7 bases and J dropped 1 base, with 10 bases sitting between them. The CDR3 DNA is TGTGCCAGCACCAGGGGACTCCAAGAGACCCAGTACTTC. Protein product: CASTRGLQETQYF.

This clonotype was detected only a few times. The chain carries TRBV12-3 or TRBV12-4 and TRBJ2-3; 8 bases map to TRBD2. This CDR3 comprises 13 residues. J gave up 7 bases and V 5 bases, and 5 bases lay outside the gene matches. CDR3 protein: CASSSGGANTQYF. The CDR3 nucleotides read TGTGCCAGCAGTAGCGGGGGCGCCAATACGCAGTATTTT.

This clonotype turned up a few times. This sequence joins TRBV27 and TRBJ2-7; D may be TRBD1 (7 bases). Trimming took off 6 bases at V and 6 bases at J, with 18 bases between the two ends. This CDR3 spans 14 amino acids. Germline values: CDR1 MNHEY, CDR2 SMNVEV (reference sequence). The CDR3 reads CASRILRGAGEQYF. For the CDR3, the DNA is TGTGCCAGCAGAATTCTCAGGGGGGCCGGCGAGCAGTACTTC.

CDR3 in amino acids: CASGSPGGSQFF. CDR3 in DNA: TGTGCCAGCGGCAGTCCGGGGGGGTCGCAGTTCTTC. The rearrangement links TRBV6-2 or TRBV6-3 to TRBJ2-1, with 8 bases aligning to TRBD2. From germline, CDR1 is MNHEY and CDR2 SVGEGT. CDR3 length: 12 residues. V lost 8 bases and J lost 12; bases outside the gene matches: 9.

V gene TRBV11-2 combines with J gene TRBJ2-7, with a weak D call TRBD1 (6 bases). Germline CDR1 reads SGHAT; CDR2 reads FQNNGV. CDR3 length: 14 residues. V was clipped by 4 bases and J by 4 bases, with 14 bases between them. As DNA, the CDR3 is TGTGCCAGCAGCTCGTTGAAAACAGGGTACGAGCAGTACTTC. It yields the protein CASSSLKTGYEQYF.

This clonotype occurred many times. V usage is TRBV10-2 and J usage is TRBJ2-5; maybe TRBD2 (5 bases). This CDR3 contains 13 residues. Trimming pared 10 bases from V and 5 bases from J, leaving 17 bases between. The germline V gene has CDR1 WSHSY and CDR2 SAAADI. The CDR3 DNA reads as TGCGCCACCGCTTCGGACTCAAGGGAGACCCAGTACTTC. Translated: CATASDSRETQYF.

This clonotype was counted between two and nine times. The rearrangement uses TRBV5-1 and TRBJ2-3; D may be TRBD2 (5 bases). CDR1 and CDR2 (germline): SGHRS, YFSETQ. V was shortened by 0 bases and J by 5 bases, with 13 bases between the two germline ends. This CDR3 is 15 amino acids long. CDR3 amino acids: CASSLDLSEGDTQYF. Written as DNA, the CDR3 is TGCGCCAGCAGCTTGGACCTTTCCGAGGGAGATACGCAGTATTTT.

The genes are TRBV5-1 and TRBJ2-4; D is ambiguous. Germline V gene data show CDR1 as SGHRS and CDR2 as YFSETQ. The V end lost 1 base, the J end lost 0 bases, and 11 bases lay between the germline ends. This CDR3 has 16 residues. The CDR3, as DNA: TGCGCCAGCAGCTTGAGGTCTCAGGTAGCCAAAAACATTCAGTACTTC. It codes for CASSLRSQVAKNIQYF.

The chain recombines TRBV10-1 with TRBJ2-3; D is uncertain. The CDR3 consists of 14 residues. The V and J ends lost 2 bases and 4 bases respectively, with 10 bases between them. CDR1 is WNHNN and CDR2 is SYGVQD in the germline V gene (reference sequence). Here the CDR3 DNA reads TGCGCCAGCAGTGAGGGTTCAGAGGCAGATACGCAGTATTTT. The encoded protein is CASSEGSEADTQYF.

This clonotype showed up just a few times. The V and J genes are TRBV7-2 and TRBJ2-7; possibly TRBD2 for D (5 bases). V was trimmed by 1 base and J by 2 bases, leaving 6 bases between them. CDR1 is SGHTA and CDR2 is FQGNSA in the germline V gene. The CDR3 totals 13 residues. CDR3 DNA sequence: TGTGCCAGCAGCTTAGACGGGACCTACGAGCAGTACTTC. Its protein product is CASSLDGTYEQYF.

This clonotype was observed many times. The rearrangement uses TRBV7-2 and TRBJ2-2; D is possibly TRBD1 or TRBD2 (5 bases each). The V end was cut by 6 bases, the J end by 1 base, with 9 bases between. Germline CDR1 SGHTA, CDR2 FQGNSA. The length of the CDR3 is 14 residues. The chain's CDR3 is CASSRGGNTGELFF. The CDR3 bases are TGTGCCAGCAGTCGGGGCGGGAACACCGGGGAGCTGTTTTTT.

The rearrangement joins TRBV28 to TRBJ2-5; D uncertain. The germline V gene encodes CDR1 MDHEN and CDR2 SYDVKM. Trimming left V 3 bases short and J 6 bases short, with 8 bases between. The CDR3 is 12 residues long. The CDR3 DNA follows: TGTGCCAGCAGTTTTTATGGGCAGACCCAGTACTTC. It yields the protein CASSFYGQTQYF.

This clonotype was seen a single time. The chain recombines TRBV5-1 with TRBJ2-3; no clear D. Per the germline V gene, CDR1 is SGHRS and CDR2 is YFSETQ. The CDR3 is made up of 15 amino acids. V was pared by 6 bases and J by 0 bases, with 14 bases between. CDR3 coding DNA: TGCGCCAGCACCTACAGCGCCCTGAGCACAGATACGCAGTATTTT. It encodes CASTYSALSTDTQYF.

This clonotype has more than one count but fewer than ten. This chain connects TRBV20-1 to TRBJ2-2; D gene uncertain. The germline gives CDR1 DFQATT, CDR2 SNEGSKA (reference sequence). Deletions cut 2 bases from V and 1 base from J, with 5 bases between. The CDR3 totals 13 residues. In nucleotides, the CDR3 is TGCAGTGCTAGACTTGAGAACACCGGGGAGCTGTTTTTT. This codes for CSARLENTGELFF.

In its sample, this clonotype was seen many times. The rearrangement uses TRBV29-1 and TRBJ2-2, with D tentatively TRBD1 (7 bases). CDR1 is SQVTM, CDR2 ANQGSEA, per germline. This CDR3 is built from 19 residues. The V end was cut by 0 bases, the J end by 4 bases, with 24 bases between. The CDR3 bases are TGCAGCGTTGAAGATCCATTTAACGGAGGGACAGTAAGCACCGGGGAGCTGTTTTTT. Translation: CSVEDPFNGGTVSTGELFF.

Only a few counts were recorded for this clonotype. The rearrangement links TRBV20-1 to TRBJ2-1, with a possible D match to TRBD2 (5 bases). Germline CDR1 DFQATT, CDR2 SNEGSKA (reference sequence). The V end lost 1 base, the J end lost 10 bases, and 14 bases lay between the germline ends. The CDR3 totals 13 residues. CDR3 in DNA: TGCAGTGCTAGAGGGACTCTTGCTGGAGAGCAGTTCTTC. Translating gives CSARGTLAGEQFF.

A remark on this clonotype: The limits of the CDR3 on the DNA are not certain, so only TCRdb's listed CDR3 is given. V gene TRBV6-7 combines with J gene TRBJ2-7. TRBV6-7 is treated as an ORF (open reading frame) with a function not yet certain. Ends included, the CDR3 has 15 residues. CDR3 in amino acids: CASSTSDRGSYEQYF.

The chain uses TRBV20-1 and TRBJ2-1; D perhaps matches TRBD2 (5 bases). The germline V gene has CDR1 DFQATT and CDR2 SNEGSKA (reference sequence). Trimming removed 5 bases from V and 14 bases from J, with 16 bases in between. CDR3 length: 11 amino acids. CDR3 nucleotides: TGCAGTGCTGTGGTGGGAGTCGGGGAGTTCTTC. It translates to CSAVVGVGEFF.

This clonotype was seen more than once but under ten times. The rearrangement joins TRBV4-3 to TRBJ2-1; possibly TRBD2 for D (7 bases). The CDR3 runs 13 residues. Germline CDR1 LGHNA, CDR2 YSLEER. V shed 2 bases and J shed 9 bases, with 11 bases lying between them. The CDR3 spells CASSQQGGVEQFF. CDR3 sequence (DNA): TGCGCCAGCAGCCAACAAGGGGGGGTTGAGCAGTTCTTC.

This clonotype was found a few times. V gene TRBV3-1 combines with J gene TRBJ2-5, with D unclear. This CDR3 is 14 amino acids long. Germline V gene lookup returns CDR1 LGHDT and CDR2 YNNKEL (reference sequence). Trimming removed 4 bases at V and 0 bases at J, with 9 bases between. The CDR3 here is CASSPSLYQETQYF. CDR3 DNA sequence: TGTGCCAGCAGCCCGTCCTTGTACCAAGAGACCCAGTACTTC.

This clonotype was seen only a few times. J is TRBJ1-1 and V is TRBV7-9; tentative D call: TRBD1 (5 bases). The V end lost 4 bases, the J end lost 1 base, and 19 bases lay between the germline ends. The CDR3 totals 17 residues. Germline CDR1 and CDR2: SEHNR and FQNEAQ (reference sequence). Here the CDR3 DNA reads TGTGCCAGCAGCTCGTTTGGGAGAGGGACGACGAACACTGAAGCTTTCTTT. Its translation is CASSSFGRGTTNTEAFF.

This clonotype has ten or more counts. The chain carries TRBV20-1 and TRBJ2-1, with TRBD2 identical over 8 bases. The CDR3 covers 14 residues. J lost 2 bases, V lost 7 bases, and 7 bases had no gene match. The germline CDR1 and CDR2 sequences are DFQATT and SNEGSKA (reference sequence). DNA for the CDR3: TGCAGTGTCCTCTACGGGGGGGCCTACAATGAGCAGTTCTTC. This sequence encodes CSVLYGGAYNEQFF.

This clonotype occurred many times. The chain carries TRBV5-1 and TRBJ2-3; D is ambiguous. CDR3 size: 13 residues. The V end was cut by 5 bases, the J end by 3 bases, with 10 bases between. The germline gives CDR1 SGHRS, CDR2 YFSETQ. The CDR3 DNA reads as TGCGCCAGCAGTACGTCCGGGACAGATACGCAGTATTTT. Translated, it gives CASSTSGTDTQYF.

Details on this clonotype: At one end the junction does not follow the germline gene, possibly because of a read error. The rearrangement links TRBV5-1 to TRBJ2-2; D not certain. The CDR3 contains 16 residues. Germline-derived CDR1 and CDR2 are SGHRS and YFSETQ. The CDR3 loop reads CARSLIARSNTGELFF. DNA for the CDR3: TGCGCCAGAAGCTTGATCGCGCGTTCGAACACCGGGGAGCTGTTTTTT.

The sample holds many counts of this clonotype. The chain joins TRBV5-1 to TRBJ2-1; the match to TRBD2 covers 11 bases. The germline V gene has CDR1 SGHRS and CDR2 YFSETQ. J lost 8 bases, V lost 1 base, and 8 bases had no gene match. CDR3 length: 16 amino acids. The CDR3 sequence: CASSLSTSGAGYEQFF. In nucleotides, the CDR3 is TGCGCCAGCAGCTTGTCGACTAGCGGGGCGGGGTATGAGCAGTTCTTC.

This clonotype was found a few times. The V call is TRBV7-9, the J call TRBJ2-5; D is possibly TRBD2 (6 bases). Germline CDR1 SEHNR, CDR2 FQNEAQ (reference sequence). The CDR3 extends over 14 amino acids. V lost 2 bases and J lost 2, with 9 bases in between. CDR3 sequence reads: CASSLFSGQETQYF. The DNA of the CDR3 is TGTGCCAGCAGCTTATTTAGCGGACAAGAGACCCAGTACTTC. Full variable domain (rest looked up from reference TRBV7-9 and TRBJ2-5): DTGVSQNPRHKITKRGQNVTFRCDPISEHNRLYWYRQTLGQGPEFLTYFQNEAQLEKSRLLSDRFSAERPKGSFSTLEIQRTEQGDSAMYLCASSLFSGQETQYFGPGTRLLVL.

The chain is built from TRBV11-2 and TRBJ1-6, with 8 bases matching TRBD1. The V gene's germline CDR1 is SGHAT and CDR2 FQNNGV. V shed 5 bases and J 0 bases; nucleotides not matched to a gene: 9. CDR3 length equals 18 residues. The CDR3 sequence: CASSPGPGGHSYNSPLHF. Here the CDR3 DNA reads TGTGCCAGCAGCCCAGGACCAGGGGGCCACTCCTATAATTCACCCCTCCACTTT.